These 11 T cell receptor beta chains share one sample of origin, sequenced in a study of blood T cell repertoires in COVID-19. The protocol was immunoSEQ multiplex PCR, while the TCRdb copy is restricted to in-frame clones and leaves out a portion. This sample has some 450,000 clones, with around 90% found just once. Sequencing was done on a sample of peripheral blood. The receptors originated from a man between 18 and 35 years old with COVID-19, enrolled during active disease.

As concerns this clone: In the same sample, other DNA sequences code for this CDR3. V gene TRBV5-1 combines with J gene TRBJ2-3; 11 bases align to TRBD1. There are 15 residues in the CDR3. J lost 4 bases, V lost 0 bases, and 1 base had no gene match. Germline V gene data show CDR1 as SGHRS and CDR2 as YFSETQ. CDR3 loop: CASSLEGQGADTQYF. In nucleotides, the CDR3 is TGCGCCAGCAGCTTGGAGGGACAGGGGGCAGATACGCAGTATTTT.

The J gene is TRBJ2-7, the V gene TRBV5-1, with 12 bases matching TRBD1. CDR3 length: 14 residues. Germline loops: CDR1 SGHRS, CDR2 YFSETQ. Trimming at V came to 6 bases and at J to 7 bases, leaving 8 bases not matched to a gene. CDR3 amino acids: CASTSGTGGYEQYF. The CDR3 DNA is TGCGCCAGCACGTCCGGGACAGGGGGCTATGAGCAGTACTTC.

The chain combines TRBV30 with TRBJ1-3; possible D gene TRBD1, 6 bases. This CDR3 is built from 17 residues. CDR1 and CDR2 (germline): GTSNPN, SVGIG (reference sequence). V was cut by 7 bases and J by 2 bases, with 24 bases left in between. CDR3 DNA sequence: TGTGCCTCTACCAACTCCGACGGGACACAAGCTGGAAACACCATATATTTT. This sequence encodes CASTNSDGTQAGNTIYF. Filled out from reference TRBV30 and TRBJ1-3, the complete variable domain reads SQTIHQWPATLVQPVGSPLSLECTVEGTSNPNLYWYRQAAGRGLQLLFYSVGIGQISSEVPQNLSASRPQDRQFILSSKKLLLSDSGFYLCASTNSDGTQAGNTIYFGEGSWLTVV.

The count of this clone is one. This chain links TRBV7-6 with TRBJ2-7; TRBD1 matches 9 bases. V shed 3 bases and J 5 bases; nucleotides not matched to a gene: 5. The CDR3 spans 14 residues. Germline CDR1 is SGHVS and CDR2 is FNYEAQ. The DNA for the CDR3 is TGTGCCAGCAGCTTTGGACAGGGGCGGCACGAGCAGTACTTC. As protein: CASSFGQGRHEQYF.

The gene calls are TRBV11-1 and TRBJ2-3, with 7 bases fitting TRBD1. Germline-derived CDR1 and CDR2 are SGHAT and FQDESV (reference sequence). The ends lost 5 bases at V and 2 bases at J; junction bases unmatched: 4. The CDR3 is 14 amino acids. The CDR3 reads CASSITGATDTQYF. The CDR3 nucleotides are TGTGCCAGCAGCATTACAGGGGCCACAGATACGCAGTATTTT.

There are a few counts of this clone. The chain links TRBV19 to TRBJ1-6; D may be TRBD1 (6 bases). The germline gives CDR1 LNHDA, CDR2 SQIVND (reference sequence). The CDR3 contains 13 residues. Trimming shortened V by 6 bases and J by 7 bases, and 10 bases separated the two germline ends. CDR3 sequence (DNA): TGTGCCAGTAGCCCGACAGGCAATTCACCCCTCCACTTT. Protein sequence: CASSPTGNSPLHF.

The rearrangement links TRBV6-4 to TRBJ2-2; D not resolved. The CDR3 has 14 residues. The germline V and J ends were trimmed by 5 bases and 0 bases, with 7 bases remaining between them. CDR1 MRHNA and CDR2 SNTAGT come from the germline V gene. The CDR3 spells CASSSLANTGELFF. The CDR3 nucleotides are TGTGCCAGCAGTTCTCTAGCGAACACCGGGGAGCTGTTTTTT.

The CDR3: CASSIRGRQEEIAGANVLTF. The CDR3 region has the DNA TGTGCCAGCAGCATCAGAGGGAGGCAGGAGGAGATCGCTGGGGCCAACGTCCTGACTTTC. The chain has TRBV21-1 and TRBJ2-6; the D segment call TRBD2 is taken from the table without a DNA check. TRBV21-1 is tagged as a pseudogene. This CDR3 comprises 20 residues.

The V gene is TRBV6-5, the J gene TRBJ2-5, with a possible D match to TRBD2 (6 bases). V lost 7 bases to trimming and J lost 2 bases, with 14 bases between them. CDR1 MNHEY and CDR2 SVGAGI come from the germline V gene. The CDR3 has 14 amino acids. In nucleotides, the CDR3 is TGTGCCAGCACCCCACTCAGCGGGCAAGAGACCCAGTACTTC. Its protein is CASTPLSGQETQYF.

This sequence joins TRBV3-1 (or the pseudogene TRBV3-2) and TRBJ2-1; TRBD2 agrees at 14 bases. The J segment lost 12 bases and the V segment lost 1 base, leaving 8 bases of the junction unmatched. CDR1 is LGHDT, CDR2 YNNKEL, per germline (reference sequence). The CDR3 has 16 residues. The CDR3 spells CASSQAGTSGSVGQFF. The CDR3 DNA is TGTGCCAGCAGCCAAGCCGGGACTAGCGGGAGTGTGGGGCAGTTCTTC.

V is TRBV13 and J is TRBJ2-1; 7 bases match TRBD1. The CDR3 runs 16 residues. The germline CDR1 and CDR2 sequences are PRHDT and FYEKMQ (reference sequence). Trimming cost V 1 base and J 9 bases; bases outside gene matches: 12. CDR3 in amino acids: CASSLASRQGVGEQFF. As DNA, the CDR3 is TGTGCCAGCAGCTTAGCATCGAGACAGGGCGTAGGTGAGCAGTTCTTC.